The clone carrying this T cell receptor (beta chain) was counted a single time. Its antigen is not identified. Measured with immunoSEQ multiplex PCR; TCRdb has only the in-frame clones, and not every one. The top ten hold about 3.5% of the sample, which has about 140,000 clones, about 90% seen once. This entry comes from a study of T cell responses to AZD1222 COVID-19 vaccine. The V gene's germline CDR1 is SGHAT and CDR2 FQNNGV. Trimming stripped 5 bases from V and 2 bases from J, with 13 bases between. The CDR3 sequence is 14 residues long. Study-level points and caveats: Spike-specific TCR breadth and depth both grew after two AZD1222 doses.

The sequenced sample was peripheral blood, obtained on day 0 of AZD1222 vaccination. The rearrangement joins TRBV11-2 to TRBJ2-7, with a possible D match to TRBD1 (6 bases). The clonotype was recovered from an adult in good health. The CDR3 DNA reads as TGTGCCAGCAGCCCAAACAGGGACACCTACGAGCAGTACTTC. This codes for CASSPNRDTYEQYF. Full variable domain (remainder filled in from reference TRBV11-2 and TRBJ2-7): EAGVAQSPRYKIIEKRQSVAFWCNPISGHATLYWYQQILGQGPKLLIQFQNNGVVDDSQLPKDRFSAERLKGVDSTLKIQPAKLEDSAVYLCASSPNRDTYEQYFGPGTRLTVT.